This entry concerns a single T cell receptor (beta chain). Antigen: not known. The method was immunoSEQ multiplex PCR; TCRdb's version includes in-frame clones alone and lacks a portion of them. The sample holds 95,000 to 150,000 clones; roughly 94% are singletons and the top ten take over 1%. This sample was taken from a study of cytomegalovirus exposure and HLA in healthy donors. The wider study: The 120 validation repertoires, a later analysis reported, used the same platform as the roughly 700 repertoires from the first cohort.

Study conclusions and caveats: The finding came from a later analysis; first-cohort TCR clusters tended to co-occur in the roughly 110 validation repertoires. Most TCR sequences were seen very rarely across donors, but some public TCRs occurred in many. The authors enumerated some 170 TCR beta chains as linked to cytomegalovirus.

The sequence came from a woman aged 18-35 years in good health and CMV-seronegative. Sample: PBMCs.

As DNA, the CDR3 is TGTGCCAGCCTCCCTTCTTATAGCAATCAGCCCCAGCATTTT. It yields the protein CASLPSYSNQPQHF. The J gene is TRBJ1-5, the V gene TRBV27; D ambiguous. Germline CDR1 and CDR2: MNHEY and SMNVEV (reference sequence). This CDR3 contains 14 residues. Trimming took 8 bases from V and 0 from J, leaving 11 bases between them.